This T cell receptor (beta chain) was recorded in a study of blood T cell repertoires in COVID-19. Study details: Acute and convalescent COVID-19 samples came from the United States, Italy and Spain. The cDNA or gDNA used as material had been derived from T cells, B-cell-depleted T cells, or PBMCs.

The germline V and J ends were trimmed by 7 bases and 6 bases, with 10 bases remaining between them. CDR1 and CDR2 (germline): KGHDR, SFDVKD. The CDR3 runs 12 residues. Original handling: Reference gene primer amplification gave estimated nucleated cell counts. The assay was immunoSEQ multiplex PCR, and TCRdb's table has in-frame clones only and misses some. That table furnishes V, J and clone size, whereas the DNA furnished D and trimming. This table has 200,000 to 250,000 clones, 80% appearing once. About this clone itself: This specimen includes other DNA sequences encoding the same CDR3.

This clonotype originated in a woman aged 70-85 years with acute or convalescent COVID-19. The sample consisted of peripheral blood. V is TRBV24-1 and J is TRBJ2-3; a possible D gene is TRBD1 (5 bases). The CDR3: CATSGPGDTQYF. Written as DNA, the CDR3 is TGTGCCACCAGCGGACCAGGGGATACGCAGTATTTT.